This section outlines one T cell receptor beta chain sequence together with its context. Its antigen is not known. This sample was included in a study of cytomegalovirus exposure and HLA in healthy donors. Overall study results and limits: Upon later analysis, HLA-associated TCR beta chains proved more clonally expanded than other, equally common chains. The study listed roughly 160 cytomegalovirus-associated TCR beta chains. A previous analysis found most TCR beta V segments productive roughly 90% or roughly 30% of the time.

The CDR3 is 15 amino acids. From germline, CDR1 is SSHAT and CDR2 FNYEAQ (reference sequence). The junction had 3 bases not matched to a gene; V was cut back by 5 bases and J by 3 bases. This PCR relied on a set of 60 Vbeta primers and 13 Jbeta primers. Clones were sequenced by immunoSEQ multiplex PCR, and TCRdb holds only the in-frame ones, with some missing. The data hold around 160,000 clones, with roughly four fifths observed a single time. While unrecorded immune exposures were likely, the donors were nominally healthy when sampled. This clonotype was sampled from a man aged 35 to 55 in good health and CMV-seropositive. This sequence joins TRBV7-7 and TRBJ2-7; 14 bases align to TRBD2. The sample comprised PBMCs. The CDR3 DNA follows: TGTGCCAGCAGCCCGGGGACTAGCGGGAGCTACGAGCAGTACTTC. This translates into CASSPGTSGSYEQYF.